The 27 T cell receptor beta chains given below trace back to one sample, sequenced in a study of Graves' ophthalmopathy and Graves' hyperthyroidism. Scientists amplified the TCR beta CDR3 regions from RNA transcripts. An opening RT-PCR round employed HTBI primers and preceded a second-round multiplex PCR. TCRdb redid the calling of the multiplex PCR reads with MiXCR, one entry per CDR3 protein. Of about half a million distinct CDR3 sequences detected, approximately 14% appear once; the ten largest clones hold approximately 9.8%. Source material: blood. These receptors originate from a woman in her 30s with Graves' ophthalmopathy.

This clonotype was recorded at least ten times. V is TRBV5-1 and J is TRBJ1-1, with TRBD1 matching 7 bases. Germline CDR1 and CDR2: SGHRS and YFSETQ. The CDR3 has 13 amino acids. V shed 4 bases, J shed 3 bases, and the junction held 3 bases outside the gene matches. For the CDR3, the DNA is TGCGCCAGCAGCGTCGGGACAGACACTGAAGCTTTCTTT. As protein: CASSVGTDTEAFF. The variable domain in full, with the rest retrieved from reference TRBV5-1 and TRBJ1-1, is KAGVTQTPRYLIKTRGQQVTLSCSPISGHRSVSWYQQTPGQGLQFLFEYFSETQRNKGNFPGRFSGRQFSNSRSEMNVSTLELGDSALYLCASSVGTDTEAFFGQGTRLTVV.

This clonotype was counted only a few times. The chain recombines TRBV11-2 with TRBJ2-3; 13 nucleotides match TRBD2. The V and J ends lost 4 bases and 4 bases, in that order; junction bases with no gene match: 5. CDR3 length: 16 amino acids. Germline CDR1 reads SGHAT; CDR2 reads FQNNGV. Here the CDR3 reads CASSSTGTSGADTQYF. In DNA form, the CDR3 reads TGTGCCAGCAGCTCAACCGGGACTAGCGGGGCAGATACGCAGTATTTT.

This clonotype was picked up many times. This sequence joins TRBV11-1 and TRBJ1-1, with 10 bases that match TRBD1. Per germline, CDR1 SGHAT and CDR2 FQDESV (reference sequence). CDR3 size: 16 residues. V trimming: 3 bases; J trimming: 6 bases; junction bases outside the gene matches: 10. DNA for the CDR3: TGTGCCAGCAGCTTTGGACAGGGGGTAGGCAACGCTGAAGCTTTCTTT. Residues: CASSFGQGVGNAEAFF.

Ten or more counts support this clonotype. V usage is TRBV29-1 and J usage is TRBJ1-2; 10 bases fit TRBD1. V lost 6 bases and J lost 4; bases outside the gene matches: 5. The germline gives CDR1 SQVTM, CDR2 ANQGSEA. The CDR3 covers 13 residues. The CDR3 DNA reads TGCAGCGTCGAGACAGGGGGCAGCTATGGCTACACCTTC. Protein product: CSVETGGSYGYTF. The variable domain in full, completed from reference TRBV29-1 and TRBJ1-2, reads SAVISQKPSRDICQRGTSLTIQCQVDSQVTMMFWYRQQPGQSLTLIATANQGSEATYESGFVIDKFPISRPNLTFSTLTVSNMSPEDSSIYLCSVETGGSYGYTFGSGTRLTVV.

This clonotype was detected once. The rearrangement uses TRBV6-5 and TRBJ2-7; tentative D call: TRBD1 (5 bases). The CDR3 is 12 amino acids. Between the trimmed V and J ends, which lost 5 bases and 6 bases, there was a span of 11 bases. Germline V gene lookup returns CDR1 MNHEY and CDR2 SVGAGI. The CDR3 sequence is CASSHRNREQYF. In DNA form, the CDR3 reads TGTGCCAGCAGTCACAGGAATCGCGAGCAGTACTTC.

This clonotype was detected ten times or more. The genes are TRBV12-5 and TRBJ2-4; 12 bases line up with TRBD2. This CDR3 comprises 19 residues. Trimming removed 5 bases from V and 8 bases from J; junction bases left unmatched: 19. From germline, CDR1 is LGHNT and CDR2 FRNRAP. The chain's CDR3 is CASGLIRLAGAPEVDIQYF. The CDR3 nucleotides read TGTGCTAGTGGTCTTATTCGACTAGCGGGAGCTCCGGAGGTAGACATTCAGTACTTC.

This clonotype occurred many times. This CDR3 is CASLPEAGRTEAFF. CDR3 coding DNA: TGTGCCAGCCTCCCGGAGGCAGGGAGGACTGAAGCTTTCTTT. The chain has TRBV7-2 and TRBJ1-1, with D possibly TRBD1 on 5 matching bases. This CDR3 is 14 amino acids long. V shed 8 bases and J shed 5 bases, with 18 bases lying between them. Germline V gene lookup returns CDR1 SGHTA and CDR2 FQGNSA.

This clonotype was counted many times. The CDR3: CASSLAARGDGYTF. In DNA form, the CDR3 reads TGCGCCAGCAGCTTGGCCGCCAGGGGAGATGGCTACACCTTC. The rearrangement joins TRBV5-1 to TRBJ1-2; tentatively, D is TRBD1 (6 bases). V was cut by 0 bases and J by 6 bases, with 12 bases left in between. The germline V gene encodes CDR1 SGHRS and CDR2 YFSETQ. The CDR3 spans 14 residues. The full variable domain, with the rest looked up from reference TRBV5-1 and TRBJ1-2, is KAGVTQTPRYLIKTRGQQVTLSCSPISGHRSVSWYQQTPGQGLQFLFEYFSETQRNKGNFPGRFSGRQFSNSRSEMNVSTLELGDSALYLCASSLAARGDGYTFGSGTRLTVV.

This clonotype was found many times. J is TRBJ2-7 and V is TRBV6-5, with 9 bases fitting TRBD2. This CDR3 contains 15 residues. Germline V gene sequence: CDR1 MNHEY, CDR2 SVGAGI. The junction had 5 bases not matched to a gene; V was cut back by 0 bases and J by 5 bases. CDR3 in DNA: TGTGCCAGCAGTTACTCGAGCGGGAGGACCCACGAGCAGTACTTC. It yields the protein CASSYSSGRTHEQYF.

In the case of this clonotype: One end of the junction does not line up with germline, which may come from a read error. This chain joins TRBV10-1 and TRBJ2-5; D tentatively fits TRBD1 or TRBD2 (5 bases each). Germline assignment: CDR1 WNHNN and CDR2 SYGVQD (reference sequence). The CDR3 totals 15 residues. In nucleotides, the CDR3 is TGCGCCAGCAGTGAGTCTCTAGGGGACCAAGAGATCCAGTACTTC. This sequence encodes CASSESLGDQEIQYF.

V is TRBV6-2 or TRBV6-3 and J is TRBJ2-2; TRBD2 matches at 10 bases. From germline, CDR1 is MNHEY and CDR2 SVGEGT. The CDR3 consists of 19 residues. Losses at the gene ends were 0 bases for V and 6 bases for J; bases not matched to a gene: 13. Written as DNA, the CDR3 is TGTGCCAGCAGTTACTCGAGAAGCGGGAGGGCCCTCGGGGCCGGGGAGCTGTTTTTT. This gives the protein CASSYSRSGRALGAGELFF.

This clonotype was seen at least ten times. The rearrangement joins TRBV19 to TRBJ2-7; the D gene is possibly TRBD1 (5 bases). Trimming shortened V by 6 bases and J by 1 base, and 7 bases separated the two germline ends. The CDR3 is 12 amino acids. Germline CDR1 LNHDA, CDR2 SQIVND (reference sequence). The CDR3 loop is CASSDRSYEQYF. The CDR3 DNA reads TGTGCCAGTAGCGACAGATCCTACGAGCAGTACTTC.

This clonotype has at least ten counts. The junction departs from the called germline gene at one end, perhaps through a read error. This chain connects TRBV6-1 to TRBJ2-4; perhaps TRBD2 as D (6 bases). The CDR3 has 14 amino acids. Germline V gene data show CDR1 as MNHNS and CDR2 as SASEGT. CDR3 nucleotides: TGTGCCGAGCGGACTATCGGAGCCAAAAACATTAAGTACTTC. Translating gives CAERTIGAKNIKYF.

This clonotype was seen at least ten times. The chain uses TRBV2 and TRBJ2-7; D is undetermined. The germline CDR1 and CDR2 sequences are SNHLY and FYNNEI. The CDR3 spans 15 residues. Deletions cut 3 bases from V and 3 bases from J, with 15 bases between. CDR3 amino acids: CASSDQNTLLYEQYF. The CDR3 nucleotides are TGTGCCAGCAGTGATCAGAATACCCTCCTCTACGAGCAGTACTTC.

This clonotype was counted once. A much larger clone lies one base from this, so it may be a read error. The rearrangement joins TRBV20-1 to TRBJ2-7; 7 nucleotides align to TRBD1. V shed 0 bases and J 5 bases; nucleotides not matched to a gene: 10. Germline loops: CDR1 DFQATT, CDR2 SNEGSKA (reference sequence). There are 15 residues in the CDR3. The chain's CDR3 is CSARDIMGQNDEQYF. As DNA, the CDR3 is TGCAGTGCTAGAGACATAATGGGACAGAACGACGAGCAGTACTTC.

This clonotype was counted ten times or more. The rearrangement uses TRBV9 and TRBJ1-2; D gene unclear. The CDR3 extends over 13 amino acids. Germline V gene data show CDR1 as SGDLS and CDR2 as YYNGEE. V lost 0 bases, J lost 8 bases, and 11 bases lay in between. The DNA of the CDR3 is TGTGCCAGCAGCGTAGGGGCAAAACGAGGCTACACCTTC. It translates to CASSVGAKRGYTF. Filled out from reference TRBV9 and TRBJ1-2, the complete variable domain reads DSGVTQTPKHLITATGQRVTLRCSPRSGDLSVYWYQQSLDQGLQFLIQYYNGEERAKGNILERFSAQQFPDLHSELNLSSLELGDSALYFCASSVGAKRGYTFGSGTRLTVV.

In its sample, this clonotype was seen many times. The chain combines TRBV7-8 with TRBJ1-2, with D possibly being TRBD1 (6 bases). Germline CDR1 reads SGHVS; CDR2 reads FQNEAQ. The CDR3 totals 13 residues. V was clipped by 5 bases and J by 8 bases, with 15 bases between them. CDR3 in amino acids: CASSPGVVGGYTF. The CDR3, as DNA: TGTGCCAGCAGCCCAGGGGTGGTGGGGGGCTACACCTTC.

The J gene is TRBJ2-7, the V gene TRBV11-2; D remains ambiguous. The germline V and J ends were trimmed by 5 bases and 5 bases, with 10 bases remaining between them. Germline-derived CDR1 and CDR2 are SGHAT and FQNNGV. This CDR3 is 12 amino acids long. CDR3 in amino acids: CASSPTAHEQYF. The CDR3 DNA is TGTGCCAGCAGCCCAACGGCCCACGAGCAGTACTTC.

Ten or more counts support this clonotype. The CDR3 DNA reads TGTGCCAGTAGTATTGGGCCCGATCCCTACTACGAGCAGTACTTC. It encodes CASSIGPDPYYEQYF. The rearrangement joins TRBV19 to TRBJ2-7; the D is unclear. This CDR3 has 15 residues. The V end lost 3 bases, the J end lost 3 bases, and 15 bases lay between the germline ends. Looked up from germline, CDR1 is LNHDA and CDR2 is SQIVND (reference sequence).

This clonotype was counted at least ten times. The rearrangement joins TRBV2 to TRBJ1-1; D remains unclear. The CDR3 has 8 amino acids. Germline V lookup: CDR1 SNHLY, CDR2 FYNNEI. The V and J ends lost 8 bases and 9 bases respectively, with 4 bases between them. CDR3 bases: TGTGCCAGCGGAAAAGCTTTCTTT. It specifies CASGKAFF.

As to this clonotype: A much larger clone lies a single base off, so this may be a read error. The rearrangement links TRBV11-2 to TRBJ1-1; the match to TRBD1 covers 10 bases. Germline V CDR1 and CDR2: SGHAT, FQNNGV. This CDR3 is 13 amino acids long. The CDR3 sequence is CASSPDRGSEVFF. The CDR3, as DNA: TGTGCCAGCAGCCCGGACAGGGGGAGTGAAGTTTTCTTT.

The CDR3 DNA is TGTGCCAGTAGATCCCCTCCGGGACAGGGGAACCTCTACGAGCAGTACTTC. It is translated as CASRSPPGQGNLYEQYF. The chain joins TRBV19 to TRBJ2-7; TRBD1 matches 10 bases. CDR1 LNHDA and CDR2 SQIVND come from the germline V gene (reference sequence). The V segment lost 6 bases and the J segment 3 bases; nucleotides outside the gene matches: 14. This CDR3 is built from 17 residues.

The chain employs TRBV6-1 and TRBJ2-7; 8 bases agree with TRBD1. The J segment lost 0 bases and the V segment lost 6 bases, leaving 7 bases of the junction unmatched. This CDR3 has 15 amino acids. CDR1 is MNHNS, CDR2 SASEGT, per germline. The CDR3 loop reads CASRSRDRSSYEQYF. The CDR3 DNA is TGTGCCAGCAGATCGCGGGACAGGAGCTCCTACGAGCAGTACTTC.

This clonotype was observed at least ten times. The chain couples TRBV29-1 to TRBJ1-1; D gene uncertain. Germline V lookup: CDR1 SQVTM, CDR2 ANQGSEA. V lost 4 bases, J lost 5 bases, and 5 bases lay in between. The CDR3 length is 10 residues. CDR3 protein: CSVGQTEAFF. DNA for the CDR3: TGCAGCGTTGGCCAGACTGAAGCTTTCTTT. Full variable domain (missing parts from reference TRBV29-1 and TRBJ1-1): SAVISQKPSRDICQRGTSLTIQCQVDSQVTMMFWYRQQPGQSLTLIATANQGSEATYESGFVIDKFPISRPNLTFSTLTVSNMSPEDSSIYLCSVGQTEAFFGQGTRLTVV.

Many counts were recorded for this clonotype. V is TRBV27 and J is TRBJ2-5; 7 bases are a match to TRBD2. Germline assignment: CDR1 MNHEY and CDR2 SMNVEV (reference sequence). V lost 7 bases, J lost 4 bases, and 6 bases stayed unmatched. The CDR3 is 13 amino acids. CDR3 nucleotides: TGTGCCAGCACCGCGGGAGTTGGAGAGACCCAGTACTTC. It yields the protein CASTAGVGETQYF.

This clonotype was picked up many times. The chain joins TRBV6-1 to TRBJ1-6, with a weak D call TRBD1 (5 bases). The V and J ends lost 5 bases and 0 bases respectively, with 14 bases between them. Germline V gives CDR1 MNHNS, CDR2 SASEGT. The CDR3 is made up of 17 amino acids. CDR3 nucleotide sequence: TGTGCCAGCAGTCTAACCGGGACCAACTCCTATAATTCACCCCTCCACTTT. Protein product: CASSLTGTNSYNSPLHF.

This clonotype was counted many times. The rearrangement uses TRBV6-1 and TRBJ1-2; a possible D gene is TRBD1 (5 bases). The germline V and J ends were trimmed by 6 bases and 4 bases, with 12 bases remaining between them. The CDR3 is 13 residues long. Germline CDR1 MNHNS, CDR2 SASEGT. CDR3 sequence: CASSRDGAYGYTF. As DNA, the CDR3 is TGTGCCAGCAGCCGGGACGGCGCCTATGGCTACACCTTC.